The 19 T cell receptor beta chains below were found in one sample sequenced in a study of blood T cells in healthy people across ages. Then a second PCR, running roughly 7 to 11 cycles, was carried out with a sample-barcoded 5' primer and a J-beta primer mix. TCRdb used MiXCR to reprocess the 5' RACE reads, holding one entry per CDR3 protein. The sample has 1.5 million or so distinct CDR3 sequences, roughly 40% seen once. What was sequenced was blood. These receptors were collected from a woman in her late teens or twenties in good health.

A few counts support this clonotype. The genes are TRBV20-1 and TRBJ2-5, with a tentative D call TRBD1 (6 bases). The CDR3 runs 14 residues. Trimming removed 1 base at V and 2 bases at J, with 11 bases between. The germline CDR1 and CDR2 sequences are DFQATT and SNEGSKA (reference sequence). The CDR3 bases are TGCAGTGCTAGAGTACAAGGGACACAAGAGACCCAGTACTTC. Protein: CSARVQGTQETQYF.

The chain couples TRBV11-3 to TRBJ2-3; 7 positions match TRBD1. Trimming at V came to 5 bases and at J to 0 bases, leaving 14 bases not matched to a gene. Germline V gives CDR1 SGHNT, CDR2 YENEEA. The CDR3 extends over 18 amino acids. CDR3 nucleotides: TGTGCCAGCAGCACACGACAGGGAACCCCGTCTAGCACAGATACGCAGTATTTT. Encoded protein: CASSTRQGTPSSTDTQYF.

The J gene is TRBJ2-7, the V gene TRBV18; 7 nucleotides align to TRBD1. CDR3 length equals 13 residues. Germline loops: CDR1 KGHSH, CDR2 LQKENI. V dropped 4 bases and J dropped 6; count of bases not matched to a gene: 6. DNA of the CDR3: TGTGCCAGCTCACAGGGGGCGGACAGCGAGCAGTACTTC. Protein sequence: CASSQGADSEQYF.

Remarks on this clonotype: Just one base apart from a much larger clone, this may be a read error. J is TRBJ2-1 and V is TRBV7-2; tentative D call: TRBD1 (5 bases). The tail of the sequence fits TRBJ2-7 better, so the J call may be wrong. Per the germline V gene, CDR1 is SGHTA and CDR2 is FQGNSA. The CDR3 sequence is 16 residues long. The CDR3 is CASSLGWTPNYNEQYF. The CDR3 nucleotides are TGTGCCAGCAGCTTAGGATGGACACCGAACTACAATGAGCAGTACTTC.

This clonotype was found a few times. V and J are TRBV4-1 and TRBJ2-3; no definite D call. The CDR3 is made up of 14 amino acids. The V and J ends lost 0 bases and 6 bases respectively, with 10 bases between them. Germline CDR1 reads MGHRA; CDR2 reads YSYEKL. As DNA, the CDR3 is TGCGCCAGCAGCCAAGACCCAAAGTGGGATACGCAGTATTTT. It translates to CASSQDPKWDTQYF.

The chain uses TRBV7-9 and TRBJ1-2; TRBD1 agrees at 7 bases. This CDR3 spans 15 amino acids. V shed 5 bases, J shed 6 bases, and the junction held 12 bases outside the gene matches. CDR1 and CDR2 (germline): SEHNR, FQNEAQ (reference sequence). The CDR3 loop is CASSLPQGPGDGYTF. In DNA, the CDR3 is TGTGCCAGCAGCCTACCACAGGGGCCGGGGGATGGCTACACCTTC.

The sample holds a few counts of this clonotype. The chain employs TRBV6-1 and TRBJ1-2; TRBD1 matches 8 bases. The CDR3 totals 14 residues. Trimming cost V 6 bases and J 2 bases; bases outside gene matches: 5. Germline V gene lookup returns CDR1 MNHNS and CDR2 SASEGT. The DNA of the CDR3 is TGTGCCAGCAGGGGACAGGATTCGAACTATGGCTACACCTTC. This codes for CASRGQDSNYGYTF.

J is TRBJ2-3 and V is TRBV27; 9 nucleotides agree with TRBD1. Germline CDR1 and CDR2: MNHEY and SMNVEV (reference sequence). This CDR3 spans 15 amino acids. Losses at the gene ends were 5 bases for V and 1 base for J; bases not matched to a gene: 4. DNA of the CDR3: TGTGCCAGCAGTGTCCGGACAGGGGGCACAGATACGCAGTATTTT. Translating gives CASSVRTGGTDTQYF.

This rearrangement joins TRBV7-2 to TRBJ2-2; 7 bases fit TRBD2. Trimming at V came to 0 bases and at J to 7 bases, leaving 5 bases not matched to a gene. Germline values: CDR1 SGHTA, CDR2 FQGNSA. This CDR3 region has 15 residues. Here the CDR3 reads CASSLAAGVVGELFF. CDR3 bases: TGTGCCAGCAGCTTAGCGGCGGGGGTGGTCGGGGAGCTGTTTTTT.

This clonotype was seen a few times. This chain uses TRBV20-1 with TRBJ2-3, with unresolved D. The CDR3 contains 10 residues. Germline V CDR1 and CDR2: DFQATT, SNEGSKA (reference sequence). Trimming shortened V by 6 bases and J by 6 bases, and 7 bases separated the two germline ends. In nucleotides, the CDR3 is TGCAGTGCCGTTCAGGATACGCAGTATTTT. Its translation: CSAVQDTQYF.

The sample holds a few counts of this clonotype. The chain carries TRBV3-1 and TRBJ2-5; D gene unclear. The CDR3 is made up of 13 amino acids. Germline CDR1 LGHDT, CDR2 YNNKEL (reference sequence). V lost 6 bases and J 1 base, leaving 9 bases between the germline ends. The CDR3 DNA is TGTGCCAGCAGATTCCCCGGCCAAGAGACCCAGTACTTC. Protein: CASRFPGQETQYF.

The chain is built from TRBV24-1 and TRBJ2-5, with TRBD2 identical over 7 bases. The CDR3 contains 15 residues. The V gene end was trimmed by 3 bases and the J gene end by 11 bases; junction bases not matched to a gene: 14. The germline V gene encodes CDR1 KGHDR and CDR2 SFDVKD. The CDR3: CATSDDAGEYNEQYF. The CDR3 DNA reads TGTGCCACCAGTGATGACGCGGGGGAATACAATGAGCAGTACTTC.

This clonotype was recorded once. This rearrangement joins TRBV6-1 to TRBJ1-1, with D uncertain. Deletions cut 11 bases from V and 2 bases from J, with 15 bases between. The CDR3 consists of 13 residues. The germline V gene encodes CDR1 MNHNS and CDR2 SASEGT. CDR3 sequence (DNA): TGTGCCTCCACGATCGGGATAAACACTGAAGCTTTCTTT. It yields the protein CASTIGINTEAFF.

The rearrangement links TRBV7-9 to TRBJ1-2, with unresolved D. V lost 5 bases to trimming and J lost 2 bases, with 9 bases between them. This CDR3 region has 13 residues. The germline CDR1 and CDR2 sequences are SEHNR and FQNEAQ (reference sequence). The CDR3 is CASSARQNYGYTF. The CDR3 DNA follows: TGTGCCAGCAGCGCCCGGCAAAACTATGGCTACACCTTC.

The DNA of the CDR3 is TGTGCCAGCAGTCTACAGGGTACCTCCTACAATGAGCAGTACTTC. Its protein is CASSLQGTSYNEQYF. This chain connects TRBV2 to TRBJ2-1, with TRBD1 as a possible D gene (6 bases). The DNA end favors TRBJ2-7, so the J call may be wrong. CDR1 is SNHLY, CDR2 FYNNEI, per germline. The CDR3 runs 15 residues.

The table lists this clonotype with many counts. The gene calls are TRBV29-1 and TRBJ2-5, with 7 bases aligning to TRBD2. J gave up 2 bases and V 3 bases, and 3 bases lay outside the gene matches. CDR1 SQVTM and CDR2 ANQGSEA come from the germline V gene. The CDR3 covers 13 residues. CDR3 sequence: CSVERGGQETQYF. Written as DNA, the CDR3 is TGCAGCGTTGAGCGGGGAGGGCAAGAGACCCAGTACTTC.

The chain uses TRBV7-8 and TRBJ2-5; TRBD2 might be the D (5 bases). The J call may be faulty, since TRBJ2-4 better matches the DNA end. This CDR3 contains 14 residues. Germline V gene lookup returns CDR1 SGHVS and CDR2 FQNEAQ. CDR3 loop: CASSLGGGGNIQYF. The DNA for the CDR3 is TGTGCCAGCAGCTTAGGCGGAGGAGGAAACATTCAGTACTTC.

The rearrangement uses TRBV5-1 and TRBJ1-1, with TRBD1 as a possible D gene (5 bases). V was clipped by 5 bases and J by 4 bases, with 12 bases between them. This CDR3 has 13 amino acids. The germline V gene has CDR1 SGHRS and CDR2 YFSETQ. The CDR3 DNA sequence: TGCGCCAGCAGGGTGACAGAGGGCACTGAAGCTTTCTTT. It is translated as CASRVTEGTEAFF.

This clonotype occurred a few times. The chain links TRBV7-8 to TRBJ2-7; TRBD2 matches at 13 bases. The length of the CDR3 is 16 residues. Germline V gene data show CDR1 as SGHVS and CDR2 as FQNEAQ. V lost 5 bases to trimming and J lost 2 bases; unmatched junction nucleotides: 6. CDR3 in amino acids: CASSTTSGGRPYEQYF. DNA of the CDR3: TGTGCCAGCAGCACGACTAGCGGGGGGCGCCCCTACGAGCAGTACTTC. The full variable domain, completed using reference TRBV7-8 and TRBJ2-7, is GAGVSQSPRYKVAKRGQDVALRCDPISGHVSLFWYQQALGQGPEFLTYFQNEAQLDKSGLPSDRFFAERPEGSVSTLKIQRTQQEDSAVYLCASSTTSGGRPYEQYFGPGTRLTVT.